This TCR beta chain appears in the sequencing data of a study of blood T cell repertoires in COVID-19. Here immunoSEQ multiplex PCR was the method, and the copy in TCRdb shows in-frame clones only, minus some. The data contain 100,000 to 120,000 clones, 80% to 90% of them seen just once; the ten biggest clones take up more than 8%. Trimming cost V 1 base and J 2 bases, with 12 bases left between them. CDR3 size: 15 residues. CDR1 is SGHTA, CDR2 FQGNSA, per germline. The sequencing sample was made of peripheral blood. The source is a woman in her 70s with acute or convalescent COVID-19. The chain recombines TRBV7-2 with TRBJ2-7; a possible D gene is TRBD1 (5 bases). CDR3 nucleotide sequence: TGTGCCAGCAGCTTAGAGGGGCAGGGCCCCTACGAGCAGTACTTC. It is translated as CASSLEGQGPYEQYF.